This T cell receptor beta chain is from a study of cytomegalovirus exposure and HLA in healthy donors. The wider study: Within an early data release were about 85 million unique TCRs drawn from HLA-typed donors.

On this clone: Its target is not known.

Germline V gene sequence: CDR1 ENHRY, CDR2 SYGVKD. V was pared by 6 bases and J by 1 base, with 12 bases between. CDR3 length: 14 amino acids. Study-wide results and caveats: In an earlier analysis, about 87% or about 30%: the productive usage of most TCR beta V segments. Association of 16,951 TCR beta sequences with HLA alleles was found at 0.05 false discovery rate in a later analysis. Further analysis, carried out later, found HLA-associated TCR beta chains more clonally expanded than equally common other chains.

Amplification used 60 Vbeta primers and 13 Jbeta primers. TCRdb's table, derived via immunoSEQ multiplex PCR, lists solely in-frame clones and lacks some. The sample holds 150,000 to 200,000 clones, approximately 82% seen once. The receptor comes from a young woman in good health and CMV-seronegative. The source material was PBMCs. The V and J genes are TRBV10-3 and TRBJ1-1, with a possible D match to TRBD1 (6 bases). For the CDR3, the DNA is TGTGCCATCAGCGCCGGGACACAGAACACTGAAGCTTTCTTT. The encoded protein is CAISAGTQNTEAFF.